This T cell receptor beta chain comes out of a study of T cells in Graves' hyperthyroidism and ophthalmopathy (dated by TCRdb to the late 2010s). Some background on the complete study: A discovery cohort of fewer than 110 patients, 43 with Graves' ophthalmopathy and about 58 with stable Graves' hyperthyroidism, was used to find distinguishing TCR V-J signatures. Prospective prediction of ophthalmopathy was tested in an independent validation cohort of some 20 hyperthyroidism patients and 17 patients who later progressed to ophthalmopathy. The approximately 100 discovery patients were divided at random into training and test sets in a 7:3 ratio. In more than five Graves' hyperthyroidism patients, the study also compared T-cell repertoires from thyroid tissue with T-cell repertoires from blood. After sampling, hyperthyroidism patients received methimazole starting at 30 mg daily, and ophthalmopathy patients received high-dose intravenous methylprednisolone. According to the paper, TCR Vbeta CDR3 sequencing was carried out on approximately 140 peripheral blood samples, which came from 40 to 45 ophthalmopathy, around 75 hyperthyroidism and about 17 progressor patients. Overall study outcomes, separate from this receptor: Ophthalmopathy was separated from stable hyperthyroidism by a 13 V-J signature model, with about 88% sensitivity and 81% to 83% specificity obtained in cross-validation and 80%/75% obtained in testing. Most expanded thyroid clonotypes (frequency above 0.001) were also detected in blood, a finding suggesting that blood repertoires may reflect thyroid immune responses. In validation, progression to ophthalmopathy was predicted by the model with roughly 69% sensitivity and roughly 76% specificity, a median of approximately 7.1 months before onset. Sample size was not statistically predetermined, and blinding of investigators to group allocation was not performed.

CDR1 and CDR2 were assigned from the germline V gene (reference sequence) as DFQATT and SNEGSKA. The CDR3 sequence holds 13 residues, the cysteine and phenylalanine included. Solely the CDR3 DNA is kept, with 39 bases framed from the first base. Trimming costs V 1 base and J 2 bases, and their ends lie 5 bases apart. The study excluded patients with uncontrolled infections, other autoimmune diseases, pregnancy or lactation. Clinical symptoms, serum thyroxine and TRAb, thyroid ultrasound, and orbital computed tomography formed the basis for the diagnoses. Trizol reagent was used to extract total RNA, and RNA quality was then checked on an Agilent 2100 Bioanalyzer. This clonotype was detected only once. Its antigen is currently not known. Per-base qualities were not stored, and no clone one base away is much larger. A single read counts as weak evidence. The TCR beta CDR3 regions were amplified from RNA transcripts. The first round of RT-PCR for the TCR CDR3 was performed with the HTBI primer set and the Qiagen OneStep RT-PCR kit. Libraries were constructed in a second round of multiplex PCR, after which size selection and purification were performed. Paired-end sequencing of the libraries was performed with 100 bp reads on an Illumina HiSeq2000. The paper's processing steps were these. SOAPnuke was used to process the raw data, throwing out any read that contained adapters or uncalled bases, had a mean Phred below 15, or lacked an exact constant-primer or identifier match. COPE v1.2.5 was used to merge the high-quality paired reads, and each unique nucleotide sequence was defined as a clonotype. MiTCR v1.1 was used to align the clonotypes against IMGT TRBV, TRBD and TRBJ reference segments. The analysis included only V-J combinations with a frequency above 0.0001, which together covered over 98% of the repertoires. A TCS score was defined as the ratio between F50 (clonal expansion) and ExV (chaos), using BLOSUM62-based TCRdist between CDR3 peptides within each V-J. Welch's t-statistics and random forest reduced 514 V-J features to 10 to 15, which were used in a naive Bayes classifier (R e1071). The similarity between thyroid and blood repertoires was quantified using the Morisita-Horn index. Clones were called with MiXCR by TCRdb after fastp trimmed the public reads at Q25, and only in-frame beta chains were retained. Every distinct CDR3 protein forms one entry, paired with its most common genes and DNA. The V and J calls were determined by TCRdb, not by the authors. The sample contains 480,000 or so distinct CDR3 sequences, 40% to 50% of them found a single time. The top ten clonotypes cover about 43% of the sample.

This receptor was taken from an adult woman with Graves' disease, either hyperthyroidism or ophthalmopathy (not recorded which). The V gene is TRBV20-1 and the J gene is TRBJ1-4, with the D gene uncertain. Sequencing used peripheral blood or thyroid tissue (not recorded which). The sequence in DNA is TGCAGTGCTAGAGGTCGGACTAATGAAAAACTGTTTTTT. This yields the protein CSARGRTNEKLFF.